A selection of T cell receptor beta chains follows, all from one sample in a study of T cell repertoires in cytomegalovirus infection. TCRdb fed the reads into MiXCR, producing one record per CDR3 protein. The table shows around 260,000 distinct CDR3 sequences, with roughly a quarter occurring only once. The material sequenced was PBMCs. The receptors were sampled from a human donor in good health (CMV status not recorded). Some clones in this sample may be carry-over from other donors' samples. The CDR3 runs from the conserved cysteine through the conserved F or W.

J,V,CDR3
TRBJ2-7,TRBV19,CASRGTSGSASYEQYF
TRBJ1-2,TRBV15,CATSRDSPGYGYTF
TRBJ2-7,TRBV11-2,CASSRGTTMIYEQYF
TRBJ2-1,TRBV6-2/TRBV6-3,CASSYSGRGSSYNEQFF
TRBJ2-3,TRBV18,CASSRDRGSTDTQYF
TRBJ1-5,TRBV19,CASRHRGGQPQHF
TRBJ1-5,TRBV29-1,CSVAGGRGQPQHF
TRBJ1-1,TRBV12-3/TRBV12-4,CASSLAGLPEAFF
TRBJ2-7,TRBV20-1,CSAPGTGYHEQYF
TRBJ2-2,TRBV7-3,CASSFPQGPNTGELFF
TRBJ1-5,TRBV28,CASRKTGGDQPQHF
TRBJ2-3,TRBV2,CASSADRAVSTDTQYF
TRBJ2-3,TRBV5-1,CASSFIGGADTQYF
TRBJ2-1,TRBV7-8,CASSPPASGLNNEQFF
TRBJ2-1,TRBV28,CASSLDSLDYNEQFF
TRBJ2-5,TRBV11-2,CASSFGGVQETQYF
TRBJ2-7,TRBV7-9,CASSPAGPFGEQYF
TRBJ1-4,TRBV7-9,CASSLGLNEKLFF
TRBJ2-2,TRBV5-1,CASSLNTTGELFF
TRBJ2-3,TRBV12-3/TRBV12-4,CASSLGWGRGGDTQYF
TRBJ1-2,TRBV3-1,CASSRGLSYGYTF
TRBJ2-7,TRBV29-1,CSVPGQGTYEQYF
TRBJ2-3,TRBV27,CASSTRLAGNYTDTQYF
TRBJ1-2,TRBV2,CASSESKTGFGGYTF
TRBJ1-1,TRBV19,CASTRPGQGAKSEAFF
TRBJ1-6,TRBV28,CASSLPGASSYNSPLHF
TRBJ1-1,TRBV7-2,CASKDYEDTEAFF
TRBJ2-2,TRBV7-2,CASSLSPFGQTNTGELFF
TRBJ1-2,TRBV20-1,CSARVDGTALSNYGYTF
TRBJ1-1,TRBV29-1,CSVDNGNTEAFF
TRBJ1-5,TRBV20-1,CSALLGGPSSNQPQHF
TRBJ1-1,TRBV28,CASSKAGTADTEAFF
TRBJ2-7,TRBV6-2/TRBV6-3,CASSRQPGLAGYYEQYF
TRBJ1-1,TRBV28,CASRLTTENTEAFF
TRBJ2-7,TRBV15,CATSLDTDYEQYF
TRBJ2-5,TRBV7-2,CASSSRLAGLVETQYF
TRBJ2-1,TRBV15,CATSRDPHRTGHNEQFF
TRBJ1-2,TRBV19,CASIRYGDYGYTF
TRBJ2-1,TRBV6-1,CASSNLGRGRSYNEQFF
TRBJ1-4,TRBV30,CAWSADRGKEKLFF
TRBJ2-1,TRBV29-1,CSAEVLAGGEQFF
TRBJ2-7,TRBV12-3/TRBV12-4,CASSLSRRVEQYF
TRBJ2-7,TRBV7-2,CASSISTYEQYF
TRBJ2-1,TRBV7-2,CASSRPGAGGVEQFF
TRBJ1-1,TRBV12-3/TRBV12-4,CASRLTGSSTEAFF
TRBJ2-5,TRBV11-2,CASSPLRQSETQYF
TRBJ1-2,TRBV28,CVVGGDYGYTF
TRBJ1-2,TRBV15,CATSRPGTGVGGYTF
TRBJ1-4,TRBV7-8,CASSRRRGAASNEKLFF
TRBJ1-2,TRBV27,CASSVLMGAGYGYTF